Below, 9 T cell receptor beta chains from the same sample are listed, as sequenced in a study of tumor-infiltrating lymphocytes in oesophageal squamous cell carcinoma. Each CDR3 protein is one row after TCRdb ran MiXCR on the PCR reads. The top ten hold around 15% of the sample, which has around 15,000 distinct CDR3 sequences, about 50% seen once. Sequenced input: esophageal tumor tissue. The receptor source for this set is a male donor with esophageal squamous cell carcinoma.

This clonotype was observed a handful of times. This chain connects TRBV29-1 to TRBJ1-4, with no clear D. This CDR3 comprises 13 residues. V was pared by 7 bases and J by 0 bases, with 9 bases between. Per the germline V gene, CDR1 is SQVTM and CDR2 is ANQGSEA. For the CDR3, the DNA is TGCAGCGCCACGGGTACAACTAATGAAAAACTGTTTTTT. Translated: CSATGTTNEKLFF.

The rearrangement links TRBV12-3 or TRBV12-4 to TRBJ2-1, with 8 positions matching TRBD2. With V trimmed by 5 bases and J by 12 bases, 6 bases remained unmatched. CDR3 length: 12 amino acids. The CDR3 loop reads CASSLKRERQFF. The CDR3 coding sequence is TGTGCCAGCAGTCTGAAGCGGGAGAGGCAGTTCTTC.

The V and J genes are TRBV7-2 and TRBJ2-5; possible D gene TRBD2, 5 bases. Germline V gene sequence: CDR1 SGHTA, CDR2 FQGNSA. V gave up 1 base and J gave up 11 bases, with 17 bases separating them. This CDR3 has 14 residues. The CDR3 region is CASSLESGKNEQYF. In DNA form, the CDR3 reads TGTGCCAGCAGCTTAGAGTCCGGGAAGAATGAGCAGTACTTC.

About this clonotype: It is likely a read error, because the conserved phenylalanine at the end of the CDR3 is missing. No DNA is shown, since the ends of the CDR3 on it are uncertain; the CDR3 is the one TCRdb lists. CDR3 residues: CASSLSQAP. The V call is TRBV28, the J call TRBJ2-3; the tabulated D call, TRBD1, remains unverified against the DNA. Germline assignment: CDR1 MDHEN and CDR2 SYDVKM. The CDR3 comprises 9 residues, both ends counted.

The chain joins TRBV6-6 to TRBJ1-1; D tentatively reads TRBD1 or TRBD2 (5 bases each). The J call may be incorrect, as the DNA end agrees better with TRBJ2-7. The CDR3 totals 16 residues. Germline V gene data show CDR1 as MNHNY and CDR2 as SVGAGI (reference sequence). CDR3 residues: CASSYAWGPRRHEQYF. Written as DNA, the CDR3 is TGTGCCAGCAGTTACGCCTGGGGACCTCGTCGGCACGAGCAGTACTTC.

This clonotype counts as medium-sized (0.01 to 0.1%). CDR3: CASSNSGRSYEQYF. The CDR3 nucleotides read TGTGCCAGCAGTAATAGCGGGAGGAGCTACGAGCAGTACTTC. The J gene is TRBJ2-7, the V gene TRBV7-9, with 10 nucleotides matching TRBD2. The CDR3 has 14 amino acids. The V segment lost 6 bases and the J segment 3 bases; nucleotides outside the gene matches: 5. Germline-derived CDR1 and CDR2 are SEHNR and FQNEAQ (reference sequence).

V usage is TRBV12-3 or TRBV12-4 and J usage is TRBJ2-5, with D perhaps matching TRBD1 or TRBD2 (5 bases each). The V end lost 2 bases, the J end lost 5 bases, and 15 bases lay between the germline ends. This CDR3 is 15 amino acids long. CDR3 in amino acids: CASSLRGAGYETQYF. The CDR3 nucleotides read TGTGCCAGCAGTTTAAGGGGCGCGGGTTACGAGACCCAGTACTTC.

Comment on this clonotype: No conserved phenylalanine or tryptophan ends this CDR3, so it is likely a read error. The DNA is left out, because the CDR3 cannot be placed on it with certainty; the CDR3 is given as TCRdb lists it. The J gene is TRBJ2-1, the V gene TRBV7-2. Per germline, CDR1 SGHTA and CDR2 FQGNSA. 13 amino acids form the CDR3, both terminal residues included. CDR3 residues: CASSLTYEQYFGS.

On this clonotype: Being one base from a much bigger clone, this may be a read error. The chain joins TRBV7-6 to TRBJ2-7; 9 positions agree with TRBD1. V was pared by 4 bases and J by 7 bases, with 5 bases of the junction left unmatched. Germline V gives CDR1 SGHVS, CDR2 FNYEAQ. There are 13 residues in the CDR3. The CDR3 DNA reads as TGTGCCAGCAGCTGGGACAGGGAAAGTGAGCAGTACTTC. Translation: CASSWDRESEQYF.